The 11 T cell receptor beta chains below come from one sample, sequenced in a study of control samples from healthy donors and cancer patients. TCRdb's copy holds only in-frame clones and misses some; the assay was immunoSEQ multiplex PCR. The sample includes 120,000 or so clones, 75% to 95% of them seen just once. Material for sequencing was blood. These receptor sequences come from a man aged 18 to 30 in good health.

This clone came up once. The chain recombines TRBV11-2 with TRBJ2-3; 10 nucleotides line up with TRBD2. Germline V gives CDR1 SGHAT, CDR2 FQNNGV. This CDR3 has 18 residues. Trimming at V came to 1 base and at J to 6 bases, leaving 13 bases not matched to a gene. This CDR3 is CASSLALPSGSIGDTQYF. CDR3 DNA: TGTGCCAGCAGCTTAGCTCTTCCTAGCGGGAGTATTGGGGATACGCAGTATTTT. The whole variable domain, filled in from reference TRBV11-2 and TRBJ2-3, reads EAGVAQSPRYKIIEKRQSVAFWCNPISGHATLYWYQQILGQGPKLLIQFQNNGVVDDSQLPKDRFSAERLKGVDSTLKIQPAKLEDSAVYLCASSLALPSGSIGDTQYFGPGTRLTVL.

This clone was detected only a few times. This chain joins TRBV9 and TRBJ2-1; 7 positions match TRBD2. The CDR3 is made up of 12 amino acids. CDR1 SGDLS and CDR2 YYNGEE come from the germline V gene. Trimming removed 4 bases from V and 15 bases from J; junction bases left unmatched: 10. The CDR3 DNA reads TGTGCCAGCAGCCCCCCGACCGGGGGGTTGTTCTTC. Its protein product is CASSPPTGGLFF.

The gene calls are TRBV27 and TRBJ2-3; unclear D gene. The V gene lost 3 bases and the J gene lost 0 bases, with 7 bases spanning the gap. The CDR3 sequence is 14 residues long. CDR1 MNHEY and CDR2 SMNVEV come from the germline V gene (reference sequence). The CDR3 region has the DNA TGTGCCAGCAGTTTTCGACGGAGCACAGATACGCAGTATTTT. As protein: CASSFRRSTDTQYF.

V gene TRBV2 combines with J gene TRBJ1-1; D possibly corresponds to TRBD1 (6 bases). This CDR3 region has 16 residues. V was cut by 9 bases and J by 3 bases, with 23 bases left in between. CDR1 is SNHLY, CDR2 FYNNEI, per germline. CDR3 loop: CARVYEQGSDDTEAFF. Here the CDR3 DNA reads TGTGCCAGGGTTTATGAACAGGGCTCGGATGACACTGAAGCTTTCTTT.

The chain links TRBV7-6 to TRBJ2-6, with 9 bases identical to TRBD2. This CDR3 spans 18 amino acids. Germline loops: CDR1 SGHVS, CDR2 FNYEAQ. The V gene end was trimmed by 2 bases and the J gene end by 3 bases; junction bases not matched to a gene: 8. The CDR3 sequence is CASSLRVAGVGGANVLTF. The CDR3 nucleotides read TGTGCCAGCAGCTTAAGGGTAGCGGGAGTAGGTGGGGCCAACGTCCTGACTTTC.

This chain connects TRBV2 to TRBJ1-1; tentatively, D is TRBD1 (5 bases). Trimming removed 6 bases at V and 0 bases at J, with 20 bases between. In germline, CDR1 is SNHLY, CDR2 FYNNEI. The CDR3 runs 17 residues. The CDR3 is CASSDPDRRKMNTEAFF. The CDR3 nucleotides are TGTGCCAGCAGCGACCCCGACAGAAGGAAAATGAACACTGAAGCTTTCTTT.

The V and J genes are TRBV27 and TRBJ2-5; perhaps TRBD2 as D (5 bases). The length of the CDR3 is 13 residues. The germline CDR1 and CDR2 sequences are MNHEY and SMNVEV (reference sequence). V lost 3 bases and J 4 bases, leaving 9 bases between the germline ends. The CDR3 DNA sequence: TGTGCCAGCAGTTTTATAGAGGGAGAGACCCAGTACTTC. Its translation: CASSFIEGETQYF.

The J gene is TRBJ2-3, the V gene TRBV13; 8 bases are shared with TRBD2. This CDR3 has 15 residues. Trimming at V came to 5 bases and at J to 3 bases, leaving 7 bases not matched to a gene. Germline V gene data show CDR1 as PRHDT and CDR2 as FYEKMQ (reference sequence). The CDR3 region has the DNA TGTGCCAGCAGCGGAACTAGCGGTAGGACAGATACGCAGTATTTT. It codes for CASSGTSGRTDTQYF.

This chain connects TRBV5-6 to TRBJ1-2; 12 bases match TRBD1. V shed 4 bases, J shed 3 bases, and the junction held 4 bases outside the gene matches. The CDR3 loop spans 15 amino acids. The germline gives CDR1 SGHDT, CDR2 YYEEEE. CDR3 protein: CASSEGQGAHYGYTF. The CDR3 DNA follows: TGTGCCAGCAGCGAGGGACAGGGGGCACACTATGGCTACACCTTC.

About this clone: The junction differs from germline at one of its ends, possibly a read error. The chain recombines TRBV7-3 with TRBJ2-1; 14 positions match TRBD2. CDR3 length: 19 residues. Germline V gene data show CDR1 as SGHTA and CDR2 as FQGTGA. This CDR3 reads CASSLTGTSGSHPNNEQFF. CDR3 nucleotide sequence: TGTGCCAGCAGCCTAACCGGGACTAGCGGGAGCCACCCTAACAATGAGCAGTTCTTC.

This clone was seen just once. As DNA, the CDR3 is TGTGCCAGCAGCGCTAGCGGGAATTGGGAGACCCAGTACTTC. This encodes CASSASGNWETQYF. The chain uses TRBV9 and TRBJ2-5; 9 nucleotides agree with TRBD2. CDR3 length: 14 amino acids. The J segment lost 5 bases and the V segment lost 3 bases, leaving 5 bases of the junction unmatched. Germline V gene sequence: CDR1 SGDLS, CDR2 YYNGEE.